This is a list of T cell receptor beta chains from one sample in a study of blood T cells in healthy people across ages. TCRdb re-derived calls from the 5' RACE reads in MiXCR, one entry per CDR3 protein. This sample yields some 800,000 distinct CDR3 sequences, of which under 55% are seen a single time; roughly 19% belongs to the top ten. The sequenced material came from blood. The receptors shown here come from a man between 60 and 75 years old in good health. The CDR3 runs from the conserved cysteine through the conserved F or W. A D gene is named only where the DNA matches it firmly. Expanded clones get a size class; other rows say once, few or many, or leave the size out.

j_call,d_call,v_call,clone_size,cdr3_aa,cdr3_nt
TRBJ2-1,TRBD1,TRBV20-1,few,CSARKWDSDSSYNEQFF,TGCAGTGCTAGAAAATGGGACAGTGACAGCTCCTACAATGAGCAGTTCTTC
TRBJ2-7,-,TRBV7-2,few,CASSLPGFEQYF,TGTGCCAGCAGCCTCCCAGGGTTCGAGCAGTACTTC
TRBJ2-1,-,TRBV7-9,-,CASSSWFF,TGTGCCAGCAGCTCGTGGTTCTTC
TRBJ2-7,-,TRBV5-1,once,CASSPGAATYGEQYF,TGCGCCAGCAGCCCTGGGGCAGCCACCTACGGCGAGCAGTACTTC
TRBJ2-1,TRBD1,TRBV6-6,-,CASGRSKTGGLDEQFF,TGTGCCAGCGGGAGGTCAAAGACAGGGGGCCTAGATGAGCAGTTCTTC
TRBJ1-6,-,TRBV6-5,once,CASSQRLQDSPLHF,TGTGCCAGCAGTCAGAGGCTCCAGGATTCACCCCTCCACTTT
TRBJ2-7,-,TRBV4-3,-,CASSQEPWGYEQYF,TGCGCCAGCAGCCAAGAGCCTTGGGGCTACGAGCAGTACTTC
TRBJ2-1,-,TRBV11-2,-,CASSLEGTNNGQFF,TGTGCCAGCAGCTTAGAAGGGACCAACAATGGGCAGTTCTTC
TRBJ2-1,-,TRBV24-1,few,CATSDYGGNEQFF,TGTGCCACCAGTGATTATGGGGGCAATGAGCAGTTCTTC
TRBJ2-3,-,TRBV28,-,CASSLGRSWDTQYF,TGTGCCAGCAGTTTAGGCAGGTCCTGGGATACGCAGTATTTT
TRBJ2-4,TRBD2,TRBV29-1,few,CSGSGGAPKNIQYF,TGCAGCGGGAGCGGGGGGGCCCCCAAAAACATTCAGTACTTC
TRBJ2-7,TRBD2,TRBV5-1,-,CASSTGLAVYDEQYF,TGCGCCAGCAGCACCGGACTAGCCGTTTACGATGAGCAGTACTTC
TRBJ2-5,-,TRBV6-1,-,CASSEGIQETQYF,TGTGCCAGCAGTGAAGGCATCCAAGAGACCCAGTACTTC
TRBJ2-1,TRBD2,TRBV6-1,few,CASSPRLAGGLYNEQFF,TGTGCCAGCAGTCCTCGGTTAGCGGGGGGACTCTACAATGAGCAGTTCTTC
TRBJ2-7,TRBD2,TRBV20-1,-,CSALLAGGQGRSYEQYF,TGCAGTGCCTTACTAGCGGGGGGGCAGGGCAGGTCATACGAGCAGTACTTC
TRBJ2-5,TRBD2,TRBV10-3,many,CAISEGGTSGETQYF,TGTGCCATCAGTGAAGGGGGGACTAGCGGCGAGACCCAGTACTTC
TRBJ2-1,TRBD2,TRBV29-1,few,CSTTSGGAREQFF,TGCAGCACCACTAGCGGGGGGGCTCGTGAGCAGTTCTTC
TRBJ1-2,-,TRBV15,-,CATSRDLLGQGYGYTF,TGTGCCACCAGCAGAGATCTCCTGGGCCAGGGATATGGCTACACCTTC
TRBJ2-7,-,TRBV20-1,few,CSAQRTDTYEQYF,TGCAGTGCTCAGAGGACGGATACCTACGAGCAGTACTTC
TRBJ2-7,TRBD2,TRBV20-1,-,CSARGDHSYEQYF,TGCAGTGCTCGGGGGGATCACTCCTACGAGCAGTACTTC
TRBJ2-1,TRBD1,TRBV18,-,CASSPLGNDRDEQFF,TGTGCCAGCTCACCACTAGGGAACGACAGGGATGAGCAGTTCTTC
TRBJ2-7,TRBD2,TRBV5-5,few,CASSLISGGYEQYF,TGTGCCAGCAGCTTGATTAGCGGGGGCTACGAGCAGTACTTC
TRBJ2-3,-,TRBV7-8,-,CASSISALRTDTQYF,TGTGCCAGCAGCATCTCGGCTCTGAGGACAGATACGCAGTATTTT
TRBJ2-7,TRBD2,TRBV7-8,few,CASNSGDHEQYF,TGTGCCAGCAACAGCGGGGACCACGAGCAGTACTTC
TRBJ2-7,-,TRBV7-2,few,CASSLSSLYEQYF,TGTGCCAGCAGCTTATCTTCTCTCTACGAGCAGTACTTC